A single sample gave rise to the 15 T cell receptor beta chains below, sequenced in a study of T cell responses to AZD1222 COVID-19 vaccine. Only in-frame clones appear in the TCRdb table, and some are missing; sequencing was by immunoSEQ multiplex PCR. Of 95,000 to 150,000 clones in the sample, more than 80% were seen once. The starting material was peripheral blood, obtained on day 0 of AZD1222 vaccination. These TCRs come from an adult in good health.

V usage is TRBV3-1 (or the pseudogene TRBV3-2) and J usage is TRBJ2-1; weak D call: TRBD2 (7 bases). V was trimmed by 0 bases and J by 13 bases, leaving 10 bases between them. The CDR3 is 12 amino acids. Germline V gene data show CDR1 as LGHDT and CDR2 as YNNKEL (reference sequence). The CDR3 here is CASSQEGGPQFF. Here the CDR3 DNA reads TGTGCCAGCAGCCAAGAGGGGGGGCCCCAGTTCTTC.

The gene calls are TRBV4-3 and TRBJ1-5; 10 nucleotides align to TRBD1. Germline CDR1 and CDR2: LGHNA and YSLEER. Losses at the gene ends were 0 bases for V and 5 bases for J; bases not matched to a gene: 7. The CDR3 is made up of 17 amino acids. CDR3 in amino acids: CASSQDEDRGFHQPQHF. The CDR3 region has the DNA TGCGCCAGCAGCCAAGACGAGGACAGGGGGTTCCATCAGCCCCAGCATTTT.

The chain joins TRBV11-3 to TRBJ2-3, with D maybe TRBD2 (6 bases). Trimming took 7 bases from V and 6 from J, leaving 17 bases between them. The CDR3 spans 14 residues. Germline values: CDR1 SGHNT, CDR2 YENEEA. In DNA form, the CDR3 reads TGTGCCAGCAATCCGACTAGGATAGCGGATACGCAGTATTTT. It specifies CASNPTRIADTQYF.

The rearrangement uses TRBV19 and TRBJ2-5; 10 bases fit TRBD1. The CDR3 runs to 17 residues. J lost 1 base, V lost 4 bases, and 9 bases had no gene match. Germline CDR1 and CDR2: LNHDA and SQIVND (reference sequence). Here the CDR3 reads CASSTRTGGYLQETQYF. The CDR3 DNA reads TGTGCCAGTAGTACGCGGACAGGGGGTTACCTCCAAGAGACCCAGTACTTC.

The rearrangement links TRBV4-1 to TRBJ1-1; D unresolved. Germline V gene sequence: CDR1 MGHRA, CDR2 YSYEKL. The CDR3 is 12 residues long. The V and J ends lost 1 base and 8 bases respectively, with 8 bases between them. The DNA of the CDR3 is TGCGCCAGCAGCCAAGCGGCAACCGAAGCTTTCTTT. It translates to CASSQAATEAFF.

The rearrangement uses TRBV7-9 and TRBJ2-1, with TRBD2 matching 7 bases. V gave up 5 bases and J gave up 6 bases; unmatched junction bases: 13. Germline CDR1 is SEHNR and CDR2 is FQNEAQ (reference sequence). The CDR3 covers 16 residues. The CDR3 protein is CASSPRVGEGRNEQFF. The CDR3 DNA is TGTGCCAGCAGCCCCCGGGTGGGGGAGGGCCGCAATGAGCAGTTCTTC.

This rearrangement joins TRBV7-2 to TRBJ2-7; 13 nucleotides line up with TRBD2. The CDR3 sequence is 14 residues long. Germline V gives CDR1 SGHTA, CDR2 FQGNSA. V lost 5 bases and J lost 10; bases outside the gene matches: 8. The chain's CDR3 is CASSPGRLAGGQYF. CDR3 nucleotides: TGTGCCAGCAGCCCCGGGAGACTAGCGGGGGGTCAGTACTTC. Full variable domain (outside the CDR3, taken from reference TRBV7-2 and TRBJ2-7): GAGVSQSPSNKVTEKGKDVELRCDPISGHTALYWYRQSLGQGLEFLIYFQGNSAPDKSGLPSDRFSAERTGGSVSTLTIQRTQQEDSAVYLCASSPGRLAGGQYFGPGTRLTVT.

This sequence joins TRBV27 and TRBJ2-1; 7 bases match TRBD2. The germline CDR1 and CDR2 sequences are MNHEY and SMNVEV (reference sequence). V lost 0 bases and J lost 3; bases outside the gene matches: 5. The CDR3 has 16 residues. The CDR3 bases are TGTGCCAGCAGTTTATCGTCTAGCGGTAACTACAATGAGCAGTTCTTC. Protein sequence: CASSLSSSGNYNEQFF.

J is TRBJ1-1 and V is TRBV7-3; D possibly corresponds to TRBD1 (6 bases). Germline CDR1 reads SGHTA; CDR2 reads FQGTGA. V gave up 5 bases and J gave up 1 base, with 20 bases separating them. This CDR3 has 17 residues. CDR3 bases: TGTGCCAGCAGCCGGTACCTCTCGGGACAAAGGAACACTGAAGCTTTCTTT. Translated: CASSRYLSGQRNTEAFF.

The chain employs TRBV5-4 and TRBJ2-3, with a weak D call TRBD2 (6 bases). Deletions cut 0 bases from V and 1 base from J, with 6 bases between. The CDR3 covers 14 residues. Germline CDR1 SGHNT, CDR2 YYREEE (reference sequence). The DNA of the CDR3 is TGTGCCAGCAGCTTGGCTAGCGGCACAGATACGCAGTATTTT. Translating gives CASSLASGTDTQYF.

On this clone itself: The CDR3 does not close with the conserved phenylalanine or tryptophan, likely indicating a read error. The DNA is omitted, as the CDR3 cannot be located on it reliably, and the CDR3 follows TCRdb's listing. J is TRBJ1-2 and V is TRBV21-1. TRBV21-1 is classified as a pseudogene. The CDR3 length equals 10 residues, ends included. The CDR3 is CASSKVRGPL.

This chain connects TRBV6-6 to TRBJ1-1, with 8 positions matching TRBD1. This CDR3 comprises 16 residues. Germline CDR1 and CDR2: MNHNY and SVGAGI (reference sequence). J was trimmed by 0 bases and V by 5 bases; bases with no gene match: 8. For the CDR3, the DNA is TGTGCCAGCAGTCGAGGGACAGGCGAGATGAACACTGAAGCTTTCTTT. Its protein is CASSRGTGEMNTEAFF.

The chain couples TRBV27 to TRBJ1-6, with D possibly TRBD1 on 6 matching bases. V was shortened by 7 bases and J by 10 bases, with 20 bases between the two germline ends. Germline V gene data show CDR1 as MNHEY and CDR2 as SMNVEV (reference sequence). The CDR3 contains 15 residues. The CDR3 region is CASTLRGSRGSPLHF. CDR3 nucleotide sequence: TGTGCCAGCACCCTCAGGGGCTCCAGAGGGTCACCCCTCCACTTT.

V and J are TRBV6-2 or TRBV6-3 and TRBJ2-7; 11 bases line up with TRBD2. With 6 bases clipped from V and 4 bases from J, the junction kept 8 bases outside the gene matches. Germline CDR1 and CDR2: MNHEY and SVGEGT. The CDR3 is 15 residues long. The CDR3 reads CASSISGRASYEQYF. In nucleotides, the CDR3 is TGTGCCAGCAGCATTAGCGGGAGGGCCTCTTACGAGCAGTACTTC.

The chain joins TRBV7-9 to TRBJ2-3, with 7 bases lining up with TRBD2. Germline V gene lookup returns CDR1 SEHNR and CDR2 FQNEAQ (reference sequence). The CDR3 is 17 amino acids. Unmatched junction bases numbered 11, after V lost 1 base and J lost 4 bases. Here the CDR3 reads CASSLVLSGTTSDTQYF. The CDR3 nucleotides read TGTGCCAGCAGCTTAGTCCTATCCGGGACTACTTCAGATACGCAGTATTTT.